The T cell receptor beta chain under discussion was sequenced for a study of blood T cell repertoires in COVID-19. Across the study: Acute-phase and convalescent COVID-19 samples originated in the United States, Italy and Spain. In each case, the material was cDNA or gDNA derived from T cells, B-cell-depleted T cells, or PBMCs.

V shed 0 bases and J shed 2 bases, with 8 bases lying between them. Per germline, CDR1 MNHEY and CDR2 SVGEGT. The CDR3 spans 14 residues. The method was immunoSEQ multiplex PCR; TCRdb's version includes in-frame clones alone and lacks a portion of them. The sample includes fewer than 75,000 clones, roughly 90% of them seen just once. Sequenced material: peripheral blood. V is TRBV6-2 or TRBV6-3 and J is TRBJ2-7; perhaps TRBD2 as D (5 bases). The source is a human donor in a cohort sampled during active COVID-19. The DNA of the CDR3 is TGTGCCAGCAGTTACTCAGGGAGCGCCTACGAGCAGTACTTC. This sequence encodes CASSYSGSAYEQYF.